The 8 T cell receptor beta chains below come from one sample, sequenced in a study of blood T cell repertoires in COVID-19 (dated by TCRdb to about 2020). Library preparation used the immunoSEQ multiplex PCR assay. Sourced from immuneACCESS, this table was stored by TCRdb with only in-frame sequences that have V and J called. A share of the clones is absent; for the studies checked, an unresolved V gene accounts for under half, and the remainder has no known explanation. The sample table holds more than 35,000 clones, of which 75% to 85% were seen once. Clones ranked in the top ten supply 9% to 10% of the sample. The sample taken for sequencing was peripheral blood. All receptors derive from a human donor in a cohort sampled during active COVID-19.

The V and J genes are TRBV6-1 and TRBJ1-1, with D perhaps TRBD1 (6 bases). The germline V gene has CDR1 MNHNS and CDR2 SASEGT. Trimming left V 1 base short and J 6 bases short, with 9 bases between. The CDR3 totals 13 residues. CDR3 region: CASSEVQGSEAFF. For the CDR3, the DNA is TGTGCCAGCAGTGAAGTGCAGGGGTCTGAAGCTTTCTTT.

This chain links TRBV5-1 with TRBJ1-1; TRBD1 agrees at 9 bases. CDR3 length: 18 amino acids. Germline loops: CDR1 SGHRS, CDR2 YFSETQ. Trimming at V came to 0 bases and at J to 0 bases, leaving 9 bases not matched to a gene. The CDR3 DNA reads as TGCGCCAGCAGCTTGGAGGACAGGGGACCAACTATGAACACTGAAGCTTTCTTT. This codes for CASSLEDRGPTMNTEAFF.

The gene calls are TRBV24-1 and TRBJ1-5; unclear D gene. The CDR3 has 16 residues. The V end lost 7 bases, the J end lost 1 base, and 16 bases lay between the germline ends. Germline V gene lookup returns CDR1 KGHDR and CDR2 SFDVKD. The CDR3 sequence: CATSIRSRRSNQPQHF. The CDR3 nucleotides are TGTGCCACCAGCATCAGGTCTCGGAGGAGCAATCAGCCCCAGCATTTT.

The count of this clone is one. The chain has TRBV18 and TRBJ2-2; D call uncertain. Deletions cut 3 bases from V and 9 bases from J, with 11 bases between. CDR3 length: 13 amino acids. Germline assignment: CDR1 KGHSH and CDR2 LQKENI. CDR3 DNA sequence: TGTGCCAGCTCACCCCCTGTTATCCGGGAGCTGTTTTTT. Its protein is CASSPPVIRELFF.

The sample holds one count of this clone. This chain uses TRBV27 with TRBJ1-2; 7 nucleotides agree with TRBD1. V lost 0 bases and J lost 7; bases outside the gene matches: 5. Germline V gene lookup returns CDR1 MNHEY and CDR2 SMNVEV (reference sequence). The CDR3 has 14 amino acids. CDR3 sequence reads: CASSLSLQGPGYTF. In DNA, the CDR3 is TGTGCCAGCAGTTTATCGCTACAGGGGCCTGGCTACACCTTC.

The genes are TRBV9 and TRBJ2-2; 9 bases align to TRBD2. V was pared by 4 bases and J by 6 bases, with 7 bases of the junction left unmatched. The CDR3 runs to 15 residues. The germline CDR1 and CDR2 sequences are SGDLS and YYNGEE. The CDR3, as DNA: TGTGCCAGCAGCCCCGTAGCGGGAGCGGCCGGGGAGCTGTTTTTT. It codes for CASSPVAGAAGELFF.

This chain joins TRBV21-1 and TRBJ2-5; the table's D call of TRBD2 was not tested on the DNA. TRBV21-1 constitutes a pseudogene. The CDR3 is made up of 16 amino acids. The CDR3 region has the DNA TGTGCCAGCAGCCTTGATAGCGTGGAGACCCAAGAGACCCAGTACTTC. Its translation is CASSLDSVETQETQYF.

DNA of the CDR3: TGTGCCAGTAGTAATGCGGGGTACAATGAGCAGTTCTTC. This sequence encodes CASSNAGYNEQFF. The chain uses TRBV19 and TRBJ2-1, with a weak D call TRBD2 (6 bases). The ends were cut back, 4 bases at V and 4 bases at J, with 8 bases in the middle. CDR1 is LNHDA and CDR2 is SQIVND in the germline V gene (reference sequence). The CDR3 has 13 residues.